Given below is one T cell receptor beta chain in context. Its antigen remains unidentified. The CDR3 end shows no conserved phenylalanine or tryptophan, and so a read error is likely. What was amplified from RNA transcripts were TCR beta CDR3 regions. HTBI primers were employed in a first-round RT-PCR of the TCR CDR3. One entry per CDR3 protein results from TCRdb running MiXCR on the multiplex PCR reads. The sample includes 450,000 to 650,000 distinct CDR3 sequences, 17% seen only once; the top ten take 15% to 20%. This sample was taken from a study of T cells in Graves' hyperthyroidism and ophthalmopathy. Study overall: Peripheral blood was secured at the point of initial diagnosis, before any treatment.

V lost 0 bases and J 1 base, leaving 7 bases between the germline ends. In germline, CDR1 is DFQATT, CDR2 SNEGSKA (reference sequence). This CDR3 spans 15 amino acids. Each person with ophthalmopathy scored at least 3 on the Clinical Activity Score, reached NOSPECS grade 4 or higher, and had been ill under 3 months. Lactation, pregnancy, other autoimmune disease or uncontrolled infection led to exclusion of patients. Study outcomes and limitations: A model of 13 V-J features distinguished ophthalmopathy from stable hyperthyroidism.

This clonotype was sampled from a woman between 18 and 30 years old with Graves' ophthalmopathy. The chain recombines TRBV20-1 with TRBJ1-6; possible D gene TRBD1, 5 bases. The sequenced sample was blood. The CDR3 DNA reads as TGCAGTGCTAGAGATCGGGGGTCCTATAATTCACCCCTCCACCTT. This encodes CSARDRGSYNSPLHL.